A selection of T cell receptor beta chains follows, all from one sample in a study of CD4 T cells in relation to SARS-CoV-2 and coronaviruses. Measured with immunoSEQ multiplex PCR; TCRdb has only the in-frame clones, and not every one. The sample shows about 17,000 clones, 70% to 75% of them seen only once. These receptors' antigens are unknown. The sequenced sample was CD4+ T cells from PBMCs, cultured in vitro. These receptors were taken from a human donor in good health. Each CDR3 is given with its conserved first and last residue. Fields, in order: J gene, V gene, CDR3 length, clone size, D gene, CDR3 protein, CDR3 DNA. The D gene is left open where the match is weak. Size is omitted from some rows. Given values are once, few, many or a class for expanded clones.

TRBJ2-1 | TRBV2 | 13 | few | NA | CASSVGSYNEQFF | TGTGCCAGCAGTGTGGGTAGCTACAATGAGCAGTTCTTC
TRBJ2-1 | TRBV19 | 16 | NA | TRBD2 | CASSKTSGKLGDEQFF | TGTGCCAGTAGTAAAACTAGCGGGAAGTTAGGGGATGAGCAGTTCTTC
TRBJ1-6 | TRBV5-1 | 17 | NA | TRBD1 | CASSSRPGGQGYSPLHF | TGCGCCAGCAGCTCGAGGCCGGGGGGACAGGGGTACTCACCCCTCCACTTT
TRBJ2-3 | TRBV6-1 | 15 | NA | TRBD1 | CASSEALDRADTQYF | TGTGCCAGCAGTGAAGCGTTAGACAGGGCGGATACGCAGTATTTT
TRBJ2-5 | TRBV5-1 | 14 | NA | NA | CASSLGGSQETQYF | TGCGCCAGCAGCTTGGGGGGAAGCCAAGAGACCCAGTACTTC
TRBJ1-2 | TRBV5-6 | 15 | NA | NA | CASSLASLTNYGYTF | TGTGCCAGCAGCTTGGCCTCACTGACCAACTATGGCTACACCTTC
TRBJ1-6 | TRBV12-3/TRBV12-4 | 13 | NA | NA | CATNREPNSPLHF | TGTGCCACCAACAGGGAGCCTAATTCACCCCTCCACTTT
TRBJ2-2 | TRBV2 | 17 | once | TRBD2 | CASSVEGRESFVGELFF | TGTGCCAGCAGTGTAGAAGGGCGGGAGTCTTTCGTCGGGGAGCTGTTTTTT
TRBJ2-1 | TRBV2 | 14 | NA | NA | CASSSRGALNEQFF | TGTGCCAGCAGTTCGAGGGGCGCTCTCAATGAGCAGTTCTTC
TRBJ2-7 | TRBV28 | 16 | once | NA | CASSPLFETGRNEQYF | TGTGCCAGCAGTCCACTGTTTGAGACAGGACGAAACGAGCAGTACTTC
TRBJ2-7 | TRBV6-5 | 14 | once | NA | CASRRGGGSYEQYF | TGTGCCAGCAGGAGGGGTGGCGGCTCCTACGAGCAGTACTTC
TRBJ2-1 | TRBV13 | 16 | NA | TRBD1 | CASSRNYRGSYNEQFF | TGTGCCAGCAGCCGAAATTACAGGGGTTCCTACAATGAGCAGTTCTTC
TRBJ2-7 | TRBV7-3 | 13 | NA | TRBD1 | CASSPDRVGEQYF | TGTGCCAGCAGCCCTGACAGGGTGGGAGAGCAGTACTTC
TRBJ2-3 | TRBV5-1 | 18 | NA | TRBD2 | CASSFFGGGFLDTDTQYF | TGCGCCAGCAGCTTCTTCGGCGGGGGGTTTTTAGACACAGATACGCAGTATTTT
TRBJ2-7 | TRBV14 | 15 | NA | TRBD1 | CASSRGQGLTYEQYF | TGTGCCAGCAGCCGGGGACAGGGGTTAACCTACGAGCAGTACTTC
TRBJ2-3 | TRBV7-6 | 15 | NA | TRBD1 | CASSSMTGVTDTQYF | TGTGCCAGCAGCTCGATGACAGGGGTCACAGATACGCAGTATTTT
TRBJ2-2 | TRBV5-6 | 16 | NA | NA | CASSLEGLTNTGELFF | TGTGCCAGCAGCTTGGAGGGACTTACGAACACCGGGGAGCTGTTTTTT